The 25 T cell receptor beta chains below all came from one sample that was sequenced in a study of shared T cell receptors in the human thymus. This table comes from immunoSEQ multiplex PCR, and its TCRdb copy is limited to in-frame clones, with some not included. This sample has roughly 710,000 clones, with approximately 85% found just once. The same data also went into a second study, on human thymus T cells.

Material: thymocytes. These TCRs come from a girl less than two years old with a congenital heart defect.

This clone has just one count. The rearrangement joins TRBV7-6 to TRBJ2-7; 7 bases fit TRBD1. The germline V gene encodes CDR1 SGHVS and CDR2 FNYEAQ. The CDR3 loop spans 17 amino acids. The trim removed 5 bases at V and 1 base at J, leaving 14 bases unmatched. CDR3 in amino acids: CASSPRRQGVLSYEQYF. In DNA, the CDR3 is TGTGCCAGCAGCCCCCGACGACAGGGTGTACTTTCCTACGAGCAGTACTTC.

The chain joins TRBV7-2 to TRBJ2-2; a weak D match, TRBD1 (6 bases). V was cut by 0 bases and J by 5 bases, with 10 bases left in between. Looked up from germline, CDR1 is SGHTA and CDR2 is FQGNSA. This CDR3 contains 15 residues. The chain's CDR3 is CASSLARGTTGELFF. CDR3 coding DNA: TGTGCCAGCAGCTTAGCAAGGGGGACGACCGGGGAGCTGTTTTTT.

The J gene is TRBJ1-2, the V gene TRBV27, with 9 bases identical to TRBD1. The CDR3 consists of 15 residues. The V and J ends lost 5 bases and 7 bases, in that order; junction bases with no gene match: 11. CDR1 is MNHEY, CDR2 SMNVEV, per germline (reference sequence). The CDR3 is CASSLEFRDRAGYTF. CDR3 bases: TGTGCCAGCAGTCTTGAATTCCGGGACAGGGCTGGCTACACCTTC.

The chain has TRBV6-5 and TRBJ2-7; weak D call: TRBD1 (5 bases). Deletions cut 2 bases from V and 2 bases from J, with 13 bases between. Germline CDR1 MNHEY, CDR2 SVGAGI. This CDR3 region has 15 residues. This CDR3 reads CASSYRGKGTYEQYF. The CDR3 DNA reads as TGTGCCAGCAGTTACAGGGGAAAGGGAACCTACGAGCAGTACTTC.

The J gene is TRBJ2-1, the V gene TRBV5-1, with D possibly matching TRBD1 (6 bases). From germline, CDR1 is SGHRS and CDR2 YFSETQ. Between the trimmed V and J ends, which lost 4 bases and 1 base, there was a span of 15 bases. CDR3 length: 16 amino acids. The CDR3 nucleotides are TGCGCCAGCAGCCGGGAACAGGGTTGGTCCTACAATGAGCAGTTCTTC. As protein: CASSREQGWSYNEQFF.

This clone occurred a few times. This sequence joins TRBV29-1 and TRBJ1-2; 11 nucleotides agree with TRBD1. The ends lost 4 bases at V and 8 bases at J; junction bases unmatched: 12. The CDR3 covers 15 residues. Germline CDR1 SQVTM, CDR2 ANQGSEA. The DNA of the CDR3 is TGCAGCGTTGCTCTGGGACAGGGGGTTACTTCGGGCTACACCTTC. Translation gives CSVALGQGVTSGYTF.

The rearrangement uses TRBV11-2 and TRBJ1-2; possibly TRBD1 for D (6 bases). Germline CDR1 reads SGHAT; CDR2 reads FQNNGV. The CDR3 extends over 16 amino acids. Trimming removed 5 bases at V and 1 base at J, with 17 bases between. In DNA form, the CDR3 reads TGTGCCAGCAGCCGAGACAGGTCTTACCTTAACTATGGCTACACCTTC. The encoded protein is CASSRDRSYLNYGYTF.

This clone was counted a few times. The chain couples TRBV5-6 to TRBJ2-4, with D maybe TRBD1 (6 bases). From germline, CDR1 is SGHDT and CDR2 YYEEEE. V shed 5 bases and J shed 8 bases, with 14 bases lying between them. CDR3 length: 13 residues. CDR3 nucleotides: TGTGCCAGCAGTAGTAGGACAGCGCACATTCAGTACTTC. Translation: CASSSRTAHIQYF.

V gene TRBV6-4 combines with J gene TRBJ1-1; 10 positions agree with TRBD1. The CDR3 runs 12 residues. Per the germline V gene, CDR1 is MRHNA and CDR2 is SNTAGT. V shed 10 bases, J shed 8 bases, and the junction held 7 bases outside the gene matches. The CDR3, as DNA: TGTGCCACCAGGGAGGACAGGGGGGAAGCTTTCTTT. Amino acids: CATREDRGEAFF.

The rearrangement joins TRBV28 to TRBJ1-1; TRBD1 aligns across 7 bases. V was clipped by 5 bases and J by 11 bases; unmatched bases: 5. The CDR3 spans 11 residues. Germline CDR1 is MDHEN and CDR2 is SYDVKM. This CDR3 is CASSRTGDAFF. CDR3 nucleotide sequence: TGTGCCAGCAGTCGAACAGGGGACGCTTTCTTT. The complete variable domain, with remaining parts taken from reference TRBV28 and TRBJ1-1, reads DVKVTQSSRYLVKRTGEKVFLECVQDMDHENMFWYRQDPGLGLRLIYFSYDVKMKEKGDIPEGYSVSREKKERFSLILESASTNQTSMYLCASSRTGDAFFGQGTRLTVV.

The chain is built from TRBV12-5 and TRBJ1-3, with 8 bases aligning to TRBD1. CDR3 length equals 20 residues. Trimming took 0 bases from V and 0 from J; bases not matched to a gene: 13. Germline V lookup: CDR1 LGHNT, CDR2 FRNRAP. CDR3 region: CASGLVTPCRDRNSGNTIYF. CDR3 DNA sequence: TGTGCTAGTGGTTTGGTGACCCCCTGCAGGGACAGGAACTCTGGAAACACCATATATTTT.

The chain recombines TRBV4-2 with TRBJ2-3, with 10 bases fitting TRBD2. V lost 0 bases, J lost 2 bases, and 8 bases stayed unmatched. This CDR3 region has 18 residues. Germline CDR1 and CDR2: LGHNA and YNFKEQ. CDR3 residues: CASSQEGTSVSFTDTQYF. CDR3 nucleotides: TGTGCCAGCAGCCAAGAAGGGACTAGCGTTTCCTTCACAGATACGCAGTATTTT.

The chain has TRBV18 and TRBJ1-1; D is ambiguous. CDR1 is KGHSH and CDR2 is LQKENI in the germline V gene. This CDR3 has 13 amino acids. V was shortened by 3 bases and J by 1 base, with 6 bases between the two germline ends. CDR3 sequence: CASSPRGNTEAFF. The CDR3 DNA reads as TGTGCCAGCTCACCTCGGGGGAACACTGAAGCTTTCTTT.

The chain is built from TRBV4-1 and TRBJ2-1; TRBD1 matches 7 bases. CDR1 and CDR2 from the germline V gene are MGHRA and YSYEKL. Trimming cost V 8 bases and J 4 bases; bases outside gene matches: 11. There are 15 residues in the CDR3. The CDR3 protein is CASRVGRGPYNEQFF. Written as DNA, the CDR3 is TGCGCCAGCCGCGTGGGTAGGGGGCCATACAATGAGCAGTTCTTC.

The V and J genes are TRBV5-6 and TRBJ2-2; D might be TRBD2 (6 bases). V lost 0 bases and J lost 6, with 24 bases in between. The CDR3 covers 19 residues. Germline V gene sequence: CDR1 SGHDT, CDR2 YYEEEE. DNA for the CDR3: TGTGCCAGCAGCTTGGCAGGCAGTCTTTCGGTGGAGGGGTCCGGGGAGCTGTTTTTT. It encodes CASSLAGSLSVEGSGELFF.

As for this clone: Other nucleotide sequences in the sample specify the same CDR3. V is TRBV11-2 and J is TRBJ1-5; 7 nucleotides line up with TRBD1. The CDR3 is 13 amino acids. The V segment lost 3 bases and the J segment 4 bases; nucleotides outside the gene matches: 0. The germline gives CDR1 SGHAT, CDR2 FQNNGV. The CDR3: CASSLTGNQPQHF. In DNA, the CDR3 is TGTGCCAGCAGCTTGACAGGGAATCAGCCCCAGCATTTT.

The chain joins TRBV19 to TRBJ1-1; D might be TRBD1 (5 bases). V was shortened by 5 bases and J by 3 bases, with 16 bases between the two germline ends. This CDR3 contains 15 residues. Per the germline V gene, CDR1 is LNHDA and CDR2 is SQIVND (reference sequence). The CDR3 region is CASSLGQGLYTEAFF. DNA for the CDR3: TGTGCCAGTAGTTTGGGGCAGGGTTTATACACTGAAGCTTTCTTT.

The rearrangement joins TRBV29-1 to TRBJ1-4; TRBD1 matches at 7 bases. The CDR3 loop spans 15 amino acids. V lost 0 bases and J lost 10; bases outside the gene matches: 11. CDR1 and CDR2 from the germline V gene are SQVTM and ANQGSEA. The CDR3 DNA follows: TGCAGCGTTGAAGATCGACAGGGCGGTTTCGGAAAACTGTTTTTT. Its translation is CSVEDRQGGFGKLFF.

This rearrangement joins TRBV28 to TRBJ2-4; D might be TRBD1 (6 bases). Per the germline V gene, CDR1 is MDHEN and CDR2 is SYDVKM. The CDR3 spans 14 residues. V lost 6 bases to trimming and J lost 2 bases, with 11 bases between them. The CDR3, as DNA: TGTGCCAGCAGCCCACAGGGAACCAAAAACATTCAGTACTTC. Protein: CASSPQGTKNIQYF.

This clone occurred once. The V gene is TRBV6-5, the J gene TRBJ1-1; TRBD1 agrees at 7 bases. This CDR3 comprises 13 residues. Germline V gene lookup returns CDR1 MNHEY and CDR2 SVGAGI. Losses at the gene ends were 11 bases for V and 1 base for J; bases not matched to a gene: 7. The CDR3 DNA sequence: TGTGCCGTTCGGACAGGAGAGAACACTGAAGCTTTCTTT. Amino acids: CAVRTGENTEAFF.

The genes are TRBV4-2 and TRBJ1-1; perhaps TRBD1 as D (6 bases). The CDR3 sequence is 15 residues long. Germline V gives CDR1 LGHNA, CDR2 YNFKEQ. Trimming pared 4 bases from V and 8 bases from J, leaving 20 bases between. The CDR3 loop is CASSPTGGRPFEAFF. The CDR3 DNA sequence: TGTGCCAGCAGCCCTACTGGGGGCAGGCCCTTCGAAGCTTTCTTT.

V gene TRBV4-1 combines with J gene TRBJ1-5; 10 nucleotides line up with TRBD1. V lost 6 bases and J lost 3; bases outside the gene matches: 5. This CDR3 spans 15 amino acids. Germline V gene lookup returns CDR1 MGHRA and CDR2 YSYEKL. The CDR3 spells CASSQTGGLNQPQHF. The CDR3 region has the DNA TGCGCCAGCAGTCAGACAGGGGGCCTCAATCAGCCCCAGCATTTT.

The chain's CDR3 is CASSIVEKGTDTQYF. CDR3 nucleotide sequence: TGTGCCAGTAGTATAGTAGAAAAAGGCACAGATACGCAGTATTTT. The chain recombines TRBV19 with TRBJ2-3; no firm D call. The CDR3 loop spans 15 amino acids. CDR1 and CDR2 from the germline V gene are LNHDA and SQIVND (reference sequence). V lost 1 base and J lost 1, with 9 bases in between.

The V and J genes are TRBV4-1 and TRBJ2-7, with 8 bases lining up with TRBD2. Looked up from germline, CDR1 is MGHRA and CDR2 is YSYEKL. The CDR3 sequence is 22 residues long. J gave up 5 bases and V 2 bases, and 29 bases lay outside the gene matches. CDR3: CASSQNRAPGTLDSRGVNEQYF. The CDR3 coding sequence is TGCGCCAGCAGCCAAAATAGGGCTCCAGGGACACTTGACTCGCGGGGGGTCAACGAGCAGTACTTC.

The rearrangement joins TRBV7-3 to TRBJ2-1, with TRBD2 as a possible D gene (6 bases). CDR3 size: 16 residues. V was pared by 5 bases and J by 0 bases, with 14 bases between. Germline V CDR1 and CDR2: SGHTA, FQGTGA. The DNA of the CDR3 is TGTGCCAGCAGCCCCGGGACTGCACCCTCCTACAATGAGCAGTTCTTC. This translates into CASSPGTAPSYNEQFF.